Listed below are T cell receptor beta chains from one sample, sequenced in a study of T cell changes during pregnancy in multiple sclerosis. TCRdb's copy holds only in-frame clones and misses some; the assay was immunoSEQ multiplex PCR. The table includes tens of thousands of clones, approximately 90% detected once. The starting material was CD4+ T cells from peripheral blood mononuclear cells, obtained in the first trimester of pregnancy. The receptor source for this set is a female donor with multiple sclerosis, enrolled in a pregnancy study. CDR3s include the opening cysteine and the closing phenylalanine or tryptophan. The D gene is left open where the match is weak. The listing skips clone size in some rows; elsewhere it reads once, few, many or a size class.

j_gene,d_gene,abundance,v_gene,CDR3nt,CDR3aa
TRBJ1-5,NA,NA,TRBV5-8,TGTGCCAGCAGCCTACAACCGGGACACCGAAATCAGCCCCAGCATTTT,CASSLQPGHRNQPQHF
TRBJ2-3,TRBD2,few,TRBV10-3,TGTGCCATCAGCGGGGGGAACCGACACGCAGATACGCAGTATTTT,CAISGGNRHADTQYF
TRBJ2-2,TRBD2,NA,TRBV5-4,TGTGCCAGCAGTCTTCAGCGGGGGGGATCGGACACCGGGGAGCTGTTTTTT,CASSLQRGGSDTGELFF
TRBJ2-7,NA,NA,TRBV5-1,TGCGCCAGCAGTGGTCTCCAGGGCGAGCAGTACTTC,CASSGLQGEQYF
TRBJ1-3,TRBD1,NA,TRBV18,TGTGCCAGCTCACCAGCCGGGACAGGGCCAGGAAACACCATATATTTT,CASSPAGTGPGNTIYF
TRBJ2-1,TRBD2,NA,TRBV14,TGTGCCAGCAGCCAAGATTACTCCGGGACTAGCGGGAGGTCACACAATGAGCAGTTCTTC,CASSQDYSGTSGRSHNEQFF
TRBJ2-1,NA,NA,TRBV7-3,TGTGCCAGCAGCTTGGGCTTTTACAATGAGCAGTTCTTC,CASSLGFYNEQFF
TRBJ2-1,NA,NA,TRBV2,TGTGCCAGCAGTGCAGCTAGCAATGAGCAGTTCTTC,CASSAASNEQFF
TRBJ2-2,TRBD2,once,TRBV6-5,TGTGCCAGCACCCCTCTAGCGGGGGCCGGGGAGCTGTTTTTT,CASTPLAGAGELFF
TRBJ1-5,NA,NA,TRBV5-1,TGCGCCAGCAGTGAATACAGGGCTAGAAGCAATCAGCCCCAGCATTTT,CASSEYRARSNQPQHF
TRBJ1-2,NA,NA,TRBV5-1,TGCGCCAGCAGCTTATCAGCGTCCTATGGCTACACCTTC,CASSLSASYGYTF
TRBJ2-2,TRBD1,NA,TRBV19,TGTGCCAGTAGTATACCGGGACAGGGGAACACCGGGGAGCTGTTTTTT,CASSIPGQGNTGELFF
TRBJ1-2,TRBD1,NA,TRBV6-5,TGTGCCAGCAGTTACTCCACAGGGGGCTACAACTATGGCTACACCTTC,CASSYSTGGYNYGYTF
TRBJ2-2,NA,NA,TRBV19,TGTGCCAGTAGTATAGGGAGAGGCACCGGGGAGCTGTTTTTT,CASSIGRGTGELFF
TRBJ2-7,TRBD1,NA,TRBV25-1,TGTGCCAGCAGTGCTCCGGGACAGGCTGCCTACGAGCAGTACTTC,CASSAPGQAAYEQYF
TRBJ2-5,TRBD2,NA,TRBV9,TGTGCCAGCAGCGCACACTCAAGCGGGGGACCCCAAGAGACCCAGTACTTC,CASSAHSSGGPQETQYF
TRBJ2-1,TRBD1,few,TRBV25-1,TGTGCCAGCAGTGGGTTCACGACAGGGGTCAATGAGCAGTTCTTC,CASSGFTTGVNEQFF
TRBJ1-1,NA,NA,TRBV18,TGTGCCAGCTCACCAAGAACGTCGGCTGAAGCTTTCTTT,CASSPRTSAEAFF
TRBJ1-1,NA,NA,TRBV28,TGTGCCAGCAGACCTATCCTTTTAAGGGGTTCGAACACTGAAGCTTTCTTT,CASRPILLRGSNTEAFF
TRBJ1-2,NA,NA,TRBV19,TGTGCCAGTAGTATACCTGGGGGCTCGATCAATGGCTACACCTTC,CASSIPGGSINGYTF
TRBJ2-2,NA,NA,TRBV2,TGTGCCAGCAGTGAAACAGCCGTGAACACCGGGGAGCTGTTTTTT,CASSETAVNTGELFF
TRBJ2-7,NA,NA,TRBV5-6,TGTGCCAGCAGCCCAAGACGGACGGGGAATTACGAGCAGTACTTC,CASSPRRTGNYEQYF
TRBJ2-7,TRBD1,NA,TRBV19,TGTGCCAGTAGTATTAGCGGACAGGGCCTGTACGAGCAGTACTTC,CASSISGQGLYEQYF
TRBJ1-1,TRBD1,NA,TRBV6-5,TGTGCCAGCAGAGGGACAGGAAACACTGAAGCTTTCTTT,CASRGTGNTEAFF
TRBJ2-7,TRBD2,NA,TRBV4-1,TGCGCCAGCAGCCGCTTGGGACTAGTTACCGAGCAGTACTTC,CASSRLGLVTEQYF
TRBJ2-1,TRBD1,NA,TRBV5-1,TGCGCCAGCAGCTTGGAAGGGGGCAGATACAATGAGCAGTTCTTC,CASSLEGGRYNEQFF
TRBJ1-1,NA,once,TRBV6-1,TGTGCCAGCATTCACGCGCGAGTGAACACTGAAGCTTTCTTT,CASIHARVNTEAFF
TRBJ2-3,NA,NA,TRBV5-1,TGCGCCAGCAGTCCCGGGACTGGCACAGATACGCAGTATTTT,CASSPGTGTDTQYF
TRBJ2-3,TRBD2,NA,TRBV6-4,TGTGCCAGCAGGGAAATAGCGGGAGGTGGCTTGGGCACGCAGTATTTT,CASREIAGGGLGTQYF
TRBJ1-1,NA,few,TRBV10-3,TGTGCCATCAAGGACAGTGTGAACACTGAAGCTTTCTTT,CAIKDSVNTEAFF
TRBJ2-1,TRBD2,NA,TRBV29-1,TGCAGCGGCGTGACTAGCGGCTACAATGAGCAGTTCTTC,CSGVTSGYNEQFF
TRBJ2-3,NA,NA,TRBV2,TGTGCCAGCAGTGAAGCGCTATACAGTCCAGATACGCAGTATTTT,CASSEALYSPDTQYF
TRBJ1-4,NA,NA,TRBV7-2,TGTGCCAGCAGCCGCGACACTGAAAAACTGTTTTTT,CASSRDTEKLFF
TRBJ2-5,NA,few,TRBV20-1,TGCAGTGCCGGTAGCGGAGAGACCCAGTACTTC,CSAGSGETQYF
TRBJ1-5,NA,NA,TRBV4-3,TGCGCCAGCAGCCAAGATCTAGGGGTGGGTCAGCCCCAGCATTTT,CASSQDLGVGQPQHF
TRBJ2-1,NA,NA,TRBV10-3,TGTGCCATCAGTGTCGGGACAAAGGTCAATGAGCAGTTCTTC,CAISVGTKVNEQFF
TRBJ1-1,NA,NA,TRBV5-1,TGCGCCAGCAGCCCATTAACAGCGAACACTGAAGCTTTCTTT,CASSPLTANTEAFF
TRBJ1-4,NA,once,TRBV30,TGTGCCTGGAGTGTAGCCAGGGTGTCCACTAATGAAAAACTGTTTTTT,CAWSVARVSTNEKLFF
TRBJ1-6,TRBD1,NA,TRBV28,TGTGCCAGCAGTCCCCCGACAGGGGCGAGAAATTCACCCCTCCACTTT,CASSPPTGARNSPLHF